This T cell receptor beta chain was observed in a study of beta chain features in type 1 diabetes. This clone occurred a few times. Sequencing targeted expressed TCRB transcripts, as all isolated RNA had been reverse transcribed. The data were produced by immunoSEQ multiplex PCR, yet TCRdb's version contains in-frame clones alone and is incomplete. The data contain about 320,000 clones, about 15% of them singletons. The TCR sequence derives from a man aged 30 to 39 in good health. The sample taken for sequencing was central memory CD4+ T cells from blood.

CDR3 sequence: CASRGPPGLGASYEQYF. The CDR3 nucleotides are TGTGCCAGCAGGGGCCCCCCTGGACTGGGTGCCTCCTACGAGCAGTACTTC. V usage is TRBV2 and J usage is TRBJ2-7; D perhaps matches TRBD2 (5 bases). Trimming stripped 6 bases from V and 0 bases from J, with 21 bases between. The CDR3 runs 17 residues. CDR1 is SNHLY and CDR2 is FYNNEI in the germline V gene. The whole variable domain, filled in from reference TRBV2 and TRBJ2-7, reads EPEVTQTPSHQVTQMGQEVILRCVPISNHLYFYWYRQILGQKVEFLVSFYNNEISEKSEIFDDQFSVERPDGSNFTLKIRSTKLEDSAMYFCASRGPPGLGASYEQYFGPGTRLTVT.